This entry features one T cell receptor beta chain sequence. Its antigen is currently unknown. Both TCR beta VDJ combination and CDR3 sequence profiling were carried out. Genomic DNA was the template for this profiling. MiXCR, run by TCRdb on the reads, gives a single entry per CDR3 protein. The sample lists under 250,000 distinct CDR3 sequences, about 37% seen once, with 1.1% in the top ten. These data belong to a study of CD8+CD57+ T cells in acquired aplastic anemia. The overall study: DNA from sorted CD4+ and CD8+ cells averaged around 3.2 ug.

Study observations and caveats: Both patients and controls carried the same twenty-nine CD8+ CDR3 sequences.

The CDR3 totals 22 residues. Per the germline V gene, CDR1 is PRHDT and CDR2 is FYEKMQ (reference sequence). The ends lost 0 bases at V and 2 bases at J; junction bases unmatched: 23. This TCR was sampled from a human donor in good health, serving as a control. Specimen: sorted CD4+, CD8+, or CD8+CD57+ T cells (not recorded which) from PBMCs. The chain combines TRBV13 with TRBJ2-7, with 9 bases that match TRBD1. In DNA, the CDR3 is TGTGCCAGCAGCTTAGGGATAGTGAGAACCGGGACAGGGCTAATAACCACCTACGAGCAGTACTTC. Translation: CASSLGIVRTGTGLITTYEQYF. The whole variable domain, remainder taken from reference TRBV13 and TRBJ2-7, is AAGVIQSPRHLIKEKRETATLKCYPIPRHDTVYWYQQGPGQDPQFLISFYEKMQSDKGSIPDRFSAQQFSDYHSELNMSSLELGDSALYFCASSLGIVRTGTGLITTYEQYFGPGTRLTVT.